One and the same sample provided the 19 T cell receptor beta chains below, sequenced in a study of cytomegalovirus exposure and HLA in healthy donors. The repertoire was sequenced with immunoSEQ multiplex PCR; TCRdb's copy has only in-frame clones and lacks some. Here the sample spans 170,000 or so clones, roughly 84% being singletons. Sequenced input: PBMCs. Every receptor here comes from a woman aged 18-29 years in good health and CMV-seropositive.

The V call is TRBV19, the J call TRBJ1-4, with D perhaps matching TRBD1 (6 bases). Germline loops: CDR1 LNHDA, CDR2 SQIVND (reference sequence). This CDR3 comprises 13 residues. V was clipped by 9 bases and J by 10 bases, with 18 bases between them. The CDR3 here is CASELGGYGKLFF. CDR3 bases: TGTGCCAGCGAATTAGGGGGATACGGAAAACTGTTTTTT. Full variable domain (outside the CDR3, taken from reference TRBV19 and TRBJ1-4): DGGITQSPKYLFRKEGQNVTLSCEQNLNHDAMYWYRQDPGQGLRLIYYSQIVNDFQKGDIAEGYSVSREKKESFPLTVTSAQKNPTAFYLCASELGGYGKLFFGSGTQLSVL.

The CDR3 coding sequence is TGTGCCAGCAGCCCTCGGGACAGGGGGCAAGAGACCCAGTACTTC. It is translated as CASSPRDRGQETQYF. The rearrangement joins TRBV5-4 to TRBJ2-5, with TRBD1 matching 11 bases. This CDR3 region has 15 residues. The germline gives CDR1 SGHNT, CDR2 YYREEE (reference sequence). The junction had 4 bases not matched to a gene; V was cut back by 4 bases and J by 2 bases.

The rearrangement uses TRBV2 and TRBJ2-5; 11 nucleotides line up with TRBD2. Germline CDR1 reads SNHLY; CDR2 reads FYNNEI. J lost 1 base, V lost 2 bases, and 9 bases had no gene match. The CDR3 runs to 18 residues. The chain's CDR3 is CASSERGPSGGIQETQYF. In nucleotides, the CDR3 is TGTGCCAGCAGTGAAAGGGGCCCTAGCGGGGGGATCCAAGAGACCCAGTACTTC. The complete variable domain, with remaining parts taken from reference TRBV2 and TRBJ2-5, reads EPEVTQTPSHQVTQMGQEVILRCVPISNHLYFYWYRQILGQKVEFLVSFYNNEISEKSEIFDDQFSVERPDGSNFTLKIRSTKLEDSAMYFCASSERGPSGGIQETQYFGPGTRLLVL.

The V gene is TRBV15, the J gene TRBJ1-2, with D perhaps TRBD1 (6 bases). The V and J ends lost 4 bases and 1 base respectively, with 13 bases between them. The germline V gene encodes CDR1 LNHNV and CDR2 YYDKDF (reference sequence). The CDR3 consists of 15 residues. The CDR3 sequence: CATSKATGLNYGYTF. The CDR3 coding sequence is TGTGCCACCAGCAAAGCGACAGGACTTAACTATGGCTACACCTTC.

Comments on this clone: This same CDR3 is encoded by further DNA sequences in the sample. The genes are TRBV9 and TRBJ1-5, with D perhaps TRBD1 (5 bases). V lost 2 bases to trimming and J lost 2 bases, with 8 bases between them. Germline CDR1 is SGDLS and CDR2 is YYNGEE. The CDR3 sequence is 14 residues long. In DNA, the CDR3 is TGTGCCAGCAGCGTGGGAGGGGGCAATCAGCCCCAGCATTTT. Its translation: CASSVGGGNQPQHF.

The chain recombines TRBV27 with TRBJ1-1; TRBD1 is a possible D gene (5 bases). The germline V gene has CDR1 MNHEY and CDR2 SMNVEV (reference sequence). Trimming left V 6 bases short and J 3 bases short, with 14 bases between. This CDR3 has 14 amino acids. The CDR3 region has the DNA TGTGCCAGCAGCAGGGTTGGCCCTTACACTGAAGCTTTCTTT. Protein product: CASSRVGPYTEAFF.

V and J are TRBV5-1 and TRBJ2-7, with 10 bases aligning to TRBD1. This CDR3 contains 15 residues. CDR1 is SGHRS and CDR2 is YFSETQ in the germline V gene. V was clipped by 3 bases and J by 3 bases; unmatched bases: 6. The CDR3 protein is CASSSRGTGDYEQYF. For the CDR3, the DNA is TGCGCCAGCAGCTCACGAGGGACAGGGGACTACGAGCAGTACTTC.

The CDR3 protein is CASSQSGGGDTQYF. The DNA of the CDR3 is TGTGCCAGCAGCCAGAGCGGGGGAGGGGATACGCAGTATTTT. V usage is TRBV7-3 and J usage is TRBJ2-3, with 8 bases aligning to TRBD2. After removal of 5 bases from V and 6 bases from J, the junction contained 7 bases not matched to a gene. CDR3 length: 14 residues. Germline CDR1 reads SGHTA; CDR2 reads FQGTGA.

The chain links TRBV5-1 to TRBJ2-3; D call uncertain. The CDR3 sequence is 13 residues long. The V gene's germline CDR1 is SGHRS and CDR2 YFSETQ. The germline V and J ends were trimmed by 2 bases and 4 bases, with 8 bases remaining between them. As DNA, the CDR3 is TGCGCCAGCAGCTTCTCCCCCCCAGATACGCAGTATTTT. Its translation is CASSFSPPDTQYF. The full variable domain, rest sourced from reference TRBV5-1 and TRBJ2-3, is KAGVTQTPRYLIKTRGQQVTLSCSPISGHRSVSWYQQTPGQGLQFLFEYFSETQRNKGNFPGRFSGRQFSNSRSEMNVSTLELGDSALYLCASSFSPPDTQYFGPGTRLTVL.

In DNA, the CDR3 is TGTGCCACCAGCATTTGGGACAGGACCCGCACAGATACGCAGTATTTT. Its translation is CATSIWDRTRTDTQYF. J is TRBJ2-3 and V is TRBV15; 8 positions agree with TRBD1. The CDR3 has 16 residues. Germline V CDR1 and CDR2: LNHNV, YYDKDF (reference sequence). The J segment lost 1 base and the V segment lost 4 bases, leaving 7 bases of the junction unmatched.

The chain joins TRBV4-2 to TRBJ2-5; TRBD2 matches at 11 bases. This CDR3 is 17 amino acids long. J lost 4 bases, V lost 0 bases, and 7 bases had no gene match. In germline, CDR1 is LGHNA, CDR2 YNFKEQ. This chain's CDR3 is CASSQDLSGGATETQYF. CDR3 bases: TGTGCCAGCAGCCAAGATCTTAGCGGGGGGGCCACAGAGACCCAGTACTTC.

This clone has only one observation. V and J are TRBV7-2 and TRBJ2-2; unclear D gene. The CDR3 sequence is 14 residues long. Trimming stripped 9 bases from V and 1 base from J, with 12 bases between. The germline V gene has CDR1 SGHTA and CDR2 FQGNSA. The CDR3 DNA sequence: TGTGCCAGTTCCCTACAGAGGAACACCGGGGAGCTGTTTTTT. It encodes CASSLQRNTGELFF.

The CDR3, as DNA: TGTGCCAGTAGTGATACGGACAGGACCTACGAGCAGTACTTC. This codes for CASSDTDRTYEQYF. The gene calls are TRBV19 and TRBJ2-7; 7 positions agree with TRBD1. V gave up 5 bases and J gave up 2 bases; unmatched junction bases: 6. The CDR3 length is 14 residues. From germline, CDR1 is LNHDA and CDR2 SQIVND (reference sequence).

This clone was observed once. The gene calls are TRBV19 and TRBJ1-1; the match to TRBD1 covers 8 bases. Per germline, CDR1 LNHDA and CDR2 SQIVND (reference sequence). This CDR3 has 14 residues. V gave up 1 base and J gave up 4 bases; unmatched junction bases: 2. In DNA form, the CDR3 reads TGTGCCAGTAGTATAGTCACAGGGGGCACTGAAGCTTTCTTT. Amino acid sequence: CASSIVTGGTEAFF.

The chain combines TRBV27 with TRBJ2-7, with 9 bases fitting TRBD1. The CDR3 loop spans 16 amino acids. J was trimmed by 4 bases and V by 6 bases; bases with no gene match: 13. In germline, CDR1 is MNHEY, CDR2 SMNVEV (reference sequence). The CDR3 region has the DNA TGTGCCAGCAGGTCAAACAGGGGGCGAATTCTATACGAGCAGTACTTC. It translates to CASRSNRGRILYEQYF.

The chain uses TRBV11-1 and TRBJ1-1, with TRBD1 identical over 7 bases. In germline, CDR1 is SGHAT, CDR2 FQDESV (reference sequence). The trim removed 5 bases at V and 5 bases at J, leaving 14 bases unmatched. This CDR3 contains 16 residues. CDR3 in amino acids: CASSPGTVVWKTEAFF. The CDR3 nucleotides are TGTGCCAGCAGCCCCGGGACAGTCGTCTGGAAAACTGAAGCTTTCTTT.

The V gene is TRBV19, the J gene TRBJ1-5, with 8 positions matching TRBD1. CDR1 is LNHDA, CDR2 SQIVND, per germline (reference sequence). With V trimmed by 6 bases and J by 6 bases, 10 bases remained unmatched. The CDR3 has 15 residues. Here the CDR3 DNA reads TGTGCCAGTAGAGCCCAGGGGGCGCAAGGTCAGCCCCAGCATTTT. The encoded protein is CASRAQGAQGQPQHF. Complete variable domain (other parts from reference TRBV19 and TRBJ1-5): DGGITQSPKYLFRKEGQNVTLSCEQNLNHDAMYWYRQDPGQGLRLIYYSQIVNDFQKGDIAEGYSVSREKKESFPLTVTSAQKNPTAFYLCASRAQGAQGQPQHFGDGTRLSIL.

CDR3: CASTLPGKTQYF. The CDR3 nucleotides read TGTGCCAGCACGTTGCCGGGGAAGACCCAGTACTTC. The chain combines TRBV28 with TRBJ2-5; perhaps TRBD2 as D (5 bases). CDR3 size: 12 residues. Trimming took off 7 bases at V and 6 bases at J, with 12 bases between the two ends. Germline assignment: CDR1 MDHEN and CDR2 SYDVKM.

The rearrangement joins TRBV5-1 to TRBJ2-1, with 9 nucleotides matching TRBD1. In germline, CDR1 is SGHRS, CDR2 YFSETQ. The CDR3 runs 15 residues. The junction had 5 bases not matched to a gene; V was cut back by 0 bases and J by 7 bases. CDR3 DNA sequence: TGCGCCAGCAGCTTGGACAGGGGGCCCCAAAATGAGCAGTTCTTC. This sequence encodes CASSLDRGPQNEQFF.